This passage covers 21 T cell receptor beta chains from one sample sequenced in a study of Graves' ophthalmopathy and Graves' hyperthyroidism. Amplifying from RNA transcripts, the study obtained TCR beta CDR3 regions. The first-round RT-PCR employed HTBI primers together with the Qiagen OneStep RT-PCR kit. A multiplex PCR was then performed as the second round. TCRdb analysed the multiplex PCR reads with MiXCR anew, one entry per CDR3 protein. The sample records about 480,000 distinct CDR3 sequences, 14% being singletons. The specimen sequenced was blood. These TCRs come from a woman between 25 and 40 years old with Graves' ophthalmopathy.

This clonotype came up many times. The chain carries TRBV24-1 and TRBJ1-2, with a weak D call TRBD1 (5 bases). Deletions cut 1 base from V and 4 bases from J, with 9 bases between. Germline CDR1 is KGHDR and CDR2 is SFDVKD. The CDR3 loop spans 14 amino acids. CDR3 DNA sequence: TGTGCCACCAGTGATTTTGACAGCAGCTATGGCTACACCTTC. It is translated as CATSDFDSSYGYTF.

At least ten counts were recorded for this clonotype. This rearrangement joins TRBV7-3 to TRBJ2-5; D is unresolved. This CDR3 is 13 amino acids long. Germline CDR1 and CDR2: SGHTA and FQGTGA. The V end lost 2 bases, the J end lost 5 bases, and 9 bases lay between the germline ends. CDR3 in DNA: TGTGCCAGCAGCTTATGGTCGCGGGAGACCCAGTACTTC. Translation gives CASSLWSRETQYF. Using reference TRBV7-3 and TRBJ2-5 for the parts outside the CDR3, the full variable domain is GAGVSQTPSNKVTEKGKYVELRCDPISGHTALYWYRQSLGQGPEFLIYFQGTGAADDSGLPNDRFFAVRPEGSVSTLKIQRTERGDSAVYLCASSLWSRETQYFGPGTRLLVL.

With respect to this clonotype: The junction departs from the called germline gene at one end, perhaps through a read error. The J gene is TRBJ2-5, the V gene TRBV7-8; D possibly uses TRBD1 or TRBD2 (5 bases each). This CDR3 has 15 residues. Germline-derived CDR1 and CDR2 are SGHVS and FQNEAQ. CDR3 DNA sequence: TGCGCCAGCAGCCAAGAGGGGAGTTGGTGGGAGACCCAGTACTTC. Its translation: CASSQEGSWWETQYF.

This clonotype came up many times. The chain joins TRBV6-1 to TRBJ1-5; tentatively, D is TRBD1 (5 bases). Germline CDR1 is MNHNS and CDR2 is SASEGT. Deletions cut 6 bases from V and 0 bases from J, with 12 bases between. There are 15 residues in the CDR3. The CDR3 coding sequence is TGTGCCAGCAGGGGATTACAGGTTAGCAATCAGCCCCAGCATTTT. This gives the protein CASRGLQVSNQPQHF.

This clonotype was found many times. V is TRBV28 and J is TRBJ2-7; 11 nucleotides line up with TRBD1. V lost 2 bases and J lost 4; bases outside the gene matches: 10. The CDR3 totals 17 residues. Germline V CDR1 and CDR2: MDHEN, SYDVKM. CDR3 coding DNA: TGTGCCAGCAGTTTAAACCGCCGGCGGGACAGGGGGTACGAGCAGTACTTC. It is translated as CASSLNRRRDRGYEQYF.

This clonotype was seen repeatedly, ten times or more. CDR3 loop: CASSQGWSNQPQHF. CDR3 DNA: TGTGCCAGCAGCCAAGGGTGGAGCAATCAGCCCCAGCATTTT. V usage is TRBV13 and J usage is TRBJ1-5; D is undetermined. Trimming removed 5 bases from V and 1 base from J, with 9 bases in between. The CDR3 has 14 amino acids. Germline V gene sequence: CDR1 PRHDT, CDR2 FYEKMQ (reference sequence).

In this sample, this clonotype turned up many times. The CDR3 spells CASSLRGAHTGELFF. DNA for the CDR3: TGTGCCAGCAGCCTCCGGGGGGCCCACACCGGGGAGCTGTTTTTT. This chain connects TRBV12-3 or TRBV12-4 to TRBJ2-2; tentative D call: TRBD2 (7 bases). This CDR3 comprises 15 residues. The ends were cut back, 6 bases at V and 3 bases at J, with 14 bases in the middle.

Ten or more counts support this clonotype. The V gene is TRBV6-1, the J gene TRBJ1-6; D not resolved. The germline V and J ends were trimmed by 6 bases and 7 bases, with 10 bases remaining between them. Germline lookup yields CDR1 MNHNS and CDR2 SASEGT. The CDR3 is 13 residues long. The DNA for the CDR3 is TGTGCCAGCAGCGCTGGTAGAAATTCACCCCTCCACTTT. Translation: CASSAGRNSPLHF.

Many counts were recorded for this clonotype. The chain links TRBV20-1 to TRBJ1-1; tentative D call: TRBD1 (5 bases). The germline gives CDR1 DFQATT, CDR2 SNEGSKA (reference sequence). Deletions cut 3 bases from V and 3 bases from J, with 14 bases between. There are 14 residues in the CDR3. In DNA form, the CDR3 reads TGCAGTGCTAGGGGGGGTTTGAGGGACACTGAAGCTTTCTTT. This gives the protein CSARGGLRDTEAFF.

The sample holds a few counts of this clonotype. CDR3 protein: CASSSPPRTGLGELFF. Written as DNA, the CDR3 is TGTGCCAGCAGTTCCCCTCCCCGGACAGGTCTCGGGGAGCTGTTTTTT. This chain links TRBV28 with TRBJ2-2; 7 positions match TRBD1. Germline lookup yields CDR1 MDHEN and CDR2 SYDVKM. V gave up 4 bases and J gave up 7 bases; unmatched junction bases: 12. This CDR3 region has 16 residues.

The sample holds many counts of this clonotype. The chain employs TRBV28 and TRBJ1-5, with 9 positions matching TRBD1. This CDR3 is 16 amino acids long. Germline V CDR1 and CDR2: MDHEN, SYDVKM. Trimming took 5 bases from V and 6 from J; bases not matched to a gene: 11. The CDR3 spells CASSPPGTGRSQPQHF. In DNA, the CDR3 is TGTGCCAGCAGTCCGCCAGGGACAGGGAGGTCTCAGCCCCAGCATTTT.

In its sample, this clonotype was seen many times. The chain uses TRBV12-3 or TRBV12-4 and TRBJ1-1, with 8 bases aligning to TRBD1. The V gene end was trimmed by 3 bases and the J gene end by 5 bases; junction bases not matched to a gene: 5. The CDR3 extends over 14 amino acids. For the CDR3, the DNA is TGTGCCAGCAGTTTTGGTAACAGGGGGACTGAAGCTTTCTTT. Its protein is CASSFGNRGTEAFF.

Turning to this clonotype: This may be a read error, as it is one base from a much larger clone. The chain joins TRBV6-1 to TRBJ1-5; unclear D gene. This CDR3 contains 12 residues. Germline CDR1 reads MNHNS; CDR2 reads SASEGT. Deletions cut 9 bases from V and 4 bases from J, with 10 bases between. The CDR3, as DNA: TGTGCCAGTAACCGATCGAATCAGCCCCAGCATTTT. Translation: CASNRSNQPQHF.

This clonotype was found many times. V usage is TRBV30 and J usage is TRBJ1-5; TRBD1 might be the D (5 bases). Germline CDR1 is GTSNPN and CDR2 is SVGIG (reference sequence). Trimming stripped 0 bases from V and 2 bases from J, with 5 bases between. The CDR3 spans 13 residues. The CDR3 is CAWSVQGNQPQHF. CDR3 bases: TGTGCCTGGAGTGTACAGGGCAATCAGCCCCAGCATTTT.

This clonotype has a count of ten or more. The V and J genes are TRBV6-5 and TRBJ2-5, with 7 bases fitting TRBD1. V lost 2 bases, J lost 2 bases, and 5 bases stayed unmatched. CDR1 MNHEY and CDR2 SVGAGI come from the germline V gene. This CDR3 region has 15 residues. CDR3: CASSYPGRGQETQYF. DNA for the CDR3: TGTGCCAGCAGTTACCCGGGCAGGGGGCAAGAGACCCAGTACTTC.

V is TRBV6-2 or TRBV6-3 and J is TRBJ2-2, with 8 nucleotides matching TRBD2. The trim removed 0 bases at V and 2 bases at J, leaving 8 bases unmatched. Germline CDR1 is MNHEY and CDR2 is SVGEGT. This CDR3 comprises 18 residues. CDR3 in amino acids: CASSYSMTSATNTGELFF. CDR3 DNA sequence: TGTGCCAGCAGTTACTCGATGACTAGCGCGACTAACACCGGGGAGCTGTTTTTT.

This clonotype has a count of ten or more. This rearrangement joins TRBV28 to TRBJ1-1; D perhaps matches TRBD1 (5 bases). There are 16 residues in the CDR3. Germline-derived CDR1 and CDR2 are MDHEN and SYDVKM. V was trimmed by 5 bases and J by 4 bases, leaving 20 bases between them. The CDR3 nucleotides are TGTGCCAGCAGTCTACCGGGACGGGACTTAGTCACTGAAGCTTTCTTT. It encodes CASSLPGRDLVTEAFF.

This clonotype has a count of ten or more. This chain joins TRBV5-1 and TRBJ1-2, with 7 nucleotides matching TRBD1. Germline lookup yields CDR1 SGHRS and CDR2 YFSETQ. This CDR3 is built from 14 residues. V was pared by 3 bases and J by 2 bases, with 4 bases of the junction left unmatched. The CDR3 nucleotides read TGCGCCAGCAGCTGGGAGGGGGCAAACTATGGCTACACCTTC. Its translation: CASSWEGANYGYTF. The whole variable domain, remainder taken from reference TRBV5-1 and TRBJ1-2, is KAGVTQTPRYLIKTRGQQVTLSCSPISGHRSVSWYQQTPGQGLQFLFEYFSETQRNKGNFPGRFSGRQFSNSRSEMNVSTLELGDSALYLCASSWEGANYGYTFGSGTRLTVV.

In its sample, this clonotype was seen many times. The chain is built from TRBV25-1 and TRBJ1-1; tentative D call: TRBD1 (5 bases). Trimming shortened V by 4 bases and J by 3 bases, and 12 bases separated the two germline ends. Germline V gives CDR1 MGHDK, CDR2 SYGVNS. There are 14 residues in the CDR3. The CDR3 bases are TGTGCCAGCAGTGCCGGGGGAGGGGACACTGAAGCTTTCTTT. Its translation is CASSAGGGDTEAFF.

This clonotype was seen a handful of times. V is TRBV5-5 and J is TRBJ1-1; TRBD1 agrees at 7 bases. V lost 5 bases, J lost 3 bases, and 4 bases stayed unmatched. The length of the CDR3 is 13 residues. Per germline, CDR1 SGHKS and CDR2 YYEKEE (reference sequence). The CDR3 spells CASRTQGYTEAFF. CDR3 nucleotide sequence: TGTGCCAGCAGAACACAGGGGTACACTGAAGCTTTCTTT.

This clonotype was recorded many times. The chain uses TRBV7-9 and TRBJ2-7, with a weak D call TRBD2 (6 bases). In germline, CDR1 is SEHNR, CDR2 FQNEAQ (reference sequence). The CDR3 contains 14 residues. Trimming took 0 bases from V and 5 from J, leaving 11 bases between them. CDR3 residues: CASSLAGSPDEQYF. In DNA form, the CDR3 reads TGTGCCAGCAGCTTAGCCGGGAGCCCTGACGAGCAGTACTTC.